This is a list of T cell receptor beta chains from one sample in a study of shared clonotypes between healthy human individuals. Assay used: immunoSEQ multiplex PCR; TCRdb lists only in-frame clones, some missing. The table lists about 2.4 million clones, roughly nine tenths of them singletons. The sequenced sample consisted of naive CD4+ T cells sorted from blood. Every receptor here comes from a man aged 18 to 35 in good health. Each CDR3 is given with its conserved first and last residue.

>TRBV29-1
CSVVGDSGKGAFF
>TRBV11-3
CASSFGRPTDTQYF
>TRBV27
CASKLGLQSNYEQYF
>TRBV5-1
CASSSGQAMNTEAFF
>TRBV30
CAWSVGQGGQPQHF
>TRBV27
CASSSREGGNTIYF
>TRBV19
CASSSAVGTEAFF
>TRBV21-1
CASSSATGTSHKQFF
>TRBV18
CASSPNQNQPQHF
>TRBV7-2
CASSPQLGGLPSEQYF
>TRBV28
CASSLNAGSYEQYF
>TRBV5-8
CASSLAMTGQETQYF
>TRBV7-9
CASRAGTGNTIYF
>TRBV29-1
CSVAGPRGTEAFF
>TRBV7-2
CASSEGQPNTGELFF
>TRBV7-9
CASSLAAAPGAFF
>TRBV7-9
CASSSRQYGELFF
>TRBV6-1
CASSLAGEQFF
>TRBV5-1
CASSLPGTSGVANEQFF
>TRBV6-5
CASSYSSRGSNQPQHF
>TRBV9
CASSGSQGGEAFF
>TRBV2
CASWTSGNNEQFF
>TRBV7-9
CASSSRDRGYNEQFF
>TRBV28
CASRPTQNIAGRAFF
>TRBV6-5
CASTGLVRDTQYF
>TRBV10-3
CAIREGTEQFF
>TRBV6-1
CASSFQVQLFF
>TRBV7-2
CASSLKRANTEAFF
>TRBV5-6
CASSLDRASMKQYF
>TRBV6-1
CASLGGVGETQYF
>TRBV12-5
CASTRDGKGTEAFF
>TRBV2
CASSSHRQADQPQHF
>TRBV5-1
CASSTTGKKVNEQFF
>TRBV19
CASNQRTYGYTF
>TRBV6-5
CASARGGFEKLFF
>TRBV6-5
CASSYRGGYNEQFF
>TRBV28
CASNEKGNPETQYF
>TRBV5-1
CASSLDALAGEGETQYF
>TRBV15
CATSGGSHFTYEQYF
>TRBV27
CASSSRGTTSTDTQYF
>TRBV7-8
CASSFISGNTEAFF
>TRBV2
CASMAGVGNQPQHF
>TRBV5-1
CASSSGLAGTTYEQYF
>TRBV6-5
CASSRAMNTGELFF
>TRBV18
CASSPPLAYEQYF
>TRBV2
CASSKRQGTANYGYTF
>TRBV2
CARGRGSYNEQFF